Shown below are 21 T cell receptor beta chains from a single sample sequenced in a study of cytomegalovirus exposure and HLA in healthy donors. The primer mix had 60 Vbeta and 13 Jbeta primers. The table came from immunoSEQ multiplex PCR; TCRdb's copy has only in-frame clones and leaves some out. The sample has 95,000 to 100,000 clones; over 70% are singletons. Sequencing input: PBMCs. The receptor source for this set is a man between 50 and 59 years old in good health and CMV-seronegative.

In its sample, this clone was seen once. V is TRBV5-6 and J is TRBJ1-5; no clear D. The CDR3 runs to 15 residues. V lost 0 bases, J lost 4 bases, and 11 bases lay in between. Germline-derived CDR1 and CDR2 are SGHDT and YYEEEE. The CDR3 protein is CASSLGGWGNQPQHF. CDR3 in DNA: TGTGCCAGCAGCTTGGGCGGGTGGGGAAATCAGCCCCAGCATTTT.

The chain combines TRBV6-1 with TRBJ1-1, with D possibly being TRBD1 (5 bases). CDR1 is MNHNS and CDR2 is SASEGT in the germline V gene. The CDR3 runs to 12 residues. Trimming shortened V by 7 bases and J by 6 bases, and 12 bases separated the two germline ends. The CDR3 here is CASIRGFAEAFF. CDR3 sequence (DNA): TGTGCCAGCATCCGGGGGTTTGCTGAAGCTTTCTTT.

The chain recombines TRBV2 with TRBJ1-2; 8 bases match TRBD1. CDR1 SNHLY and CDR2 FYNNEI come from the germline V gene. This CDR3 region has 12 residues. V trimming: 6 bases; J trimming: 8 bases; junction bases outside the gene matches: 5. CDR3 sequence reads: CASSRTGNGYTF. CDR3 DNA sequence: TGTGCCAGCAGCCGGACAGGGAACGGCTACACCTTC. Full variable domain (missing parts from reference TRBV2 and TRBJ1-2): EPEVTQTPSHQVTQMGQEVILRCVPISNHLYFYWYRQILGQKVEFLVSFYNNEISEKSEIFDDQFSVERPDGSNFTLKIRSTKLEDSAMYFCASSRTGNGYTFGSGTRLTVV.

The chain uses TRBV5-5 and TRBJ2-1; D gene unclear. This CDR3 is 11 amino acids long. V was cut by 2 bases and J by 9 bases, with 6 bases left in between. Looked up from germline, CDR1 is SGHKS and CDR2 is YYEKEE (reference sequence). The DNA for the CDR3 is TGTGCCAGCAGCTTCGAGCTTGAGCAGTTCTTC. Protein sequence: CASSFELEQFF.

The rearrangement uses TRBV7-2 and TRBJ2-7; TRBD1 is a possible D gene (5 bases). This CDR3 is 14 amino acids long. Trimming removed 7 bases from V and 2 bases from J, with 15 bases in between. Looked up from germline, CDR1 is SGHTA and CDR2 is FQGNSA. This chain's CDR3 is CASTEGTGPYEQYF. The CDR3 DNA reads TGTGCCAGCACCGAAGGTACAGGTCCCTACGAGCAGTACTTC.

The gene calls are TRBV28 and TRBJ1-3; D unclear. The CDR3 length is 11 residues. The germline V gene encodes CDR1 MDHEN and CDR2 SYDVKM. V was trimmed by 10 bases and J by 11 bases, leaving 15 bases between them. CDR3 loop: CATPVHGAIYF. CDR3 in DNA: TGTGCCACCCCTGTGCACGGAGCCATATATTTT.

The V and J genes are TRBV7-6 and TRBJ2-5; the match to TRBD2 covers 10 bases. Germline-derived CDR1 and CDR2 are SGHVS and FNYEAQ. With V trimmed by 2 bases and J by 5 bases, 11 bases remained unmatched. CDR3 length equals 17 residues. CDR3 sequence: CASSLISSGSPGETQYF. In DNA, the CDR3 is TGTGCCAGCAGCTTAATCTCTAGCGGGAGTCCAGGGGAGACCCAGTACTTC.

This clone came up a few times. The chain uses TRBV7-8 and TRBJ2-5; unclear D gene. This CDR3 region has 16 residues. The germline V gene has CDR1 SGHVS and CDR2 FQNEAQ. Trimming took 5 bases from V and 1 from J, leaving 17 bases between them. The CDR3 reads CASSPYLSVSQETQYF. The CDR3 DNA reads TGTGCCAGCAGCCCCTACTTAAGTGTAAGCCAAGAGACCCAGTACTTC.

The chain has TRBV6-6 and TRBJ1-4; weak D call: TRBD1 (6 bases). Germline loops: CDR1 MNHNY, CDR2 SVGAGI (reference sequence). CDR3 length: 15 residues. V was shortened by 3 bases and J by 5 bases, with 13 bases between the two germline ends. The CDR3 loop reads CASSYRAGANEKLFF. CDR3 nucleotide sequence: TGTGCCAGCAGTTATCGGGCAGGGGCGAATGAAAAACTGTTTTTT.

The chain couples TRBV6-6 to TRBJ1-2; a possible D gene is TRBD1 (6 bases). CDR1 is MNHNY, CDR2 SVGAGI, per germline (reference sequence). The V end was cut by 6 bases, the J end by 2 bases, with 10 bases between. The CDR3 runs to 13 residues. The CDR3 region has the DNA TGTGCCAGCAGCCCCGGACAGAACTATGGCTACACCTTC. This sequence encodes CASSPGQNYGYTF.

The chain combines TRBV30 with TRBJ1-2, with 11 bases fitting TRBD1. The CDR3 has 14 residues. Trimming took 1 base from V and 5 from J; bases not matched to a gene: 3. The germline V gene encodes CDR1 GTSNPN and CDR2 SVGIG (reference sequence). CDR3 sequence: CAWSGTGGGYGYTF. The CDR3 DNA reads as TGTGCCTGGAGTGGGACAGGGGGCGGGTATGGCTACACCTTC.

CDR3 protein: CAIAGFSYNEQFF. In nucleotides, the CDR3 is TGTGCTATAGCGGGGTTCTCCTACAATGAGCAGTTCTTC. This rearrangement joins TRBV30 to TRBJ2-1, with 8 bases identical to TRBD2. The CDR3 runs 13 residues. CDR1 GTSNPN and CDR2 SVGIG come from the germline V gene (reference sequence).

V gene TRBV30 combines with J gene TRBJ1-4; weak D call: TRBD1 (5 bases). The CDR3 runs 15 residues. CDR1 and CDR2 (germline): GTSNPN, SVGIG (reference sequence). V gave up 1 base and J gave up 1 base, with 10 bases separating them. This chain's CDR3 is CAWSARGGTNEKLFF. The CDR3 DNA sequence: TGTGCCTGGAGTGCGCGGGGCGGAACTAATGAAAAACTGTTTTTT.

The rearrangement links TRBV19 to TRBJ1-1, with 7 bases matching TRBD1. Germline V lookup: CDR1 LNHDA, CDR2 SQIVND (reference sequence). The CDR3 spans 16 residues. V was clipped by 6 bases and J by 0 bases; unmatched bases: 10. CDR3 nucleotides: TGTGCCAGTAGCCGGGACAGAAGGAATATGAACACTGAAGCTTTCTTT. The encoded protein is CASSRDRRNMNTEAFF.

This clone was observed a few times. The chain's CDR3 is CSARDRNTIYF. In nucleotides, the CDR3 is TGCAGTGCTAGAGACAGAAACACCATATATTTT. The rearrangement links TRBV20-1 to TRBJ1-3, with D unresolved. This CDR3 comprises 11 residues. The germline gives CDR1 DFQATT, CDR2 SNEGSKA (reference sequence). Trimming left V 0 bases short and J 5 bases short, with 2 bases between.

This chain uses TRBV5-4 with TRBJ1-1, with TRBD1 as a possible D gene (5 bases). This CDR3 spans 15 amino acids. Germline V gene sequence: CDR1 SGHNT, CDR2 YYREEE (reference sequence). Trimming took 3 bases from V and 1 from J, leaving 13 bases between them. The CDR3 DNA sequence: TGTGCCAGCAGCTCAAACAGGTTTCGGAACACTGAAGCTTTCTTT. Its translation: CASSSNRFRNTEAFF.

This chain links TRBV7-2 with TRBJ2-5, with TRBD1 as a possible D gene (6 bases). Germline V gene sequence: CDR1 SGHTA, CDR2 FQGNSA. V was trimmed by 0 bases and J by 5 bases, leaving 10 bases between them. The CDR3 runs to 14 residues. For the CDR3, the DNA is TGTGCCAGCAGCTTAGCTGGGGGCGGGGAGACCCAGTACTTC. It is translated as CASSLAGGGETQYF.

Details on this clone: Other DNA sequences in this specimen translate into the identical CDR3. This chain joins TRBV5-1 and TRBJ1-4; tentative D call: TRBD1 (5 bases). Germline lookup yields CDR1 SGHRS and CDR2 YFSETQ. The CDR3 covers 14 residues. The germline V and J ends were trimmed by 0 bases and 4 bases, with 7 bases remaining between them. The CDR3 nucleotides are TGCGCCAGCAGCTTGGCGGGGGGTAATGAAAAACTGTTTTTT. Protein sequence: CASSLAGGNEKLFF.

V and J are TRBV6-5 and TRBJ2-1; the D gene is possibly TRBD1 (6 bases). The germline V gene encodes CDR1 MNHEY and CDR2 SVGAGI. There are 14 residues in the CDR3. V lost 2 bases and J 3 bases, leaving 8 bases between the germline ends. The CDR3 region is CASSYQDSYNEQFF. The CDR3, as DNA: TGTGCCAGCAGTTACCAGGACAGCTACAATGAGCAGTTCTTC.

J is TRBJ2-3 and V is TRBV5-1; TRBD2 aligns across 16 bases. J lost 6 bases, V lost 4 bases, and 8 bases had no gene match. CDR1 and CDR2 from the germline V gene are SGHRS and YFSETQ. CDR3 length equals 17 residues. In nucleotides, the CDR3 is TGCGCCAGCAGCAGCGCCGGGACTAGCGGGAGGGAGGATACGCAGTATTTT. Protein product: CASSSAGTSGREDTQYF. Full variable domain (outside the CDR3, taken from reference TRBV5-1 and TRBJ2-3): KAGVTQTPRYLIKTRGQQVTLSCSPISGHRSVSWYQQTPGQGLQFLFEYFSETQRNKGNFPGRFSGRQFSNSRSEMNVSTLELGDSALYLCASSSAGTSGREDTQYFGPGTRLTVL.

The chain uses TRBV11-1 and TRBJ1-4, with D tentatively TRBD1 (5 bases). V gave up 5 bases and J gave up 7 bases, with 14 bases separating them. The CDR3 has 14 amino acids. CDR1 SGHAT and CDR2 FQDESV come from the germline V gene (reference sequence). CDR3 sequence (DNA): TGTGCCAGCAGCCCCCGGTATGACAGTGAAAAACTGTTTTTT. Translating it yields CASSPRYDSEKLFF.